This TCR beta chain appears in the sequencing data of a study of shared clonotypes between healthy human individuals. The CDR3 contains 12 residues. The V gene's germline CDR1 is SQVTM and CDR2 ANQGSEA. V shed 7 bases and J 1 base; nucleotides not matched to a gene: 3. Assay: immunoSEQ multiplex PCR; the TCRdb copy retains only in-frame clones and omits some. The repertoire consists of 2 million to 3 million clones, with over 85% occurring once and the leading ten covering around 0.37%. The table lists this clone with a few counts. This receptor was identified in a man aged 18 to 29 in good health. Some clones in this sample may be carry-over from other donors' samples. The specimen sequenced was naive CD4+ T cells from PBMCs. Subset denoted: CD45RA+ positively selected. The rearrangement links TRBV29-1 to TRBJ1-1; 7 bases match TRBD1. CDR3 DNA: TGCAGCGGACAGGGCACGAACACTGAAGCTTTCTTT. Protein product: CSGQGTNTEAFF.